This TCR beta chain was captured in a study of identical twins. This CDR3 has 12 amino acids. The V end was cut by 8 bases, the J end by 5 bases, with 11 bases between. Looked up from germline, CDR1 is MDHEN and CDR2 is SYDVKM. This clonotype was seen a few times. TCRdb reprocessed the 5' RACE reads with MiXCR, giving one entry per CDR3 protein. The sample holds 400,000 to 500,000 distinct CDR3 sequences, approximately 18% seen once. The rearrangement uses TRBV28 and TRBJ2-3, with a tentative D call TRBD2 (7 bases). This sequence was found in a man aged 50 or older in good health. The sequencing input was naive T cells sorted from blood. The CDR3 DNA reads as TGTGCCAGCTCAGGGGAGGGAGATACGCAGTATTTT. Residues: CASSGEGDTQYF.